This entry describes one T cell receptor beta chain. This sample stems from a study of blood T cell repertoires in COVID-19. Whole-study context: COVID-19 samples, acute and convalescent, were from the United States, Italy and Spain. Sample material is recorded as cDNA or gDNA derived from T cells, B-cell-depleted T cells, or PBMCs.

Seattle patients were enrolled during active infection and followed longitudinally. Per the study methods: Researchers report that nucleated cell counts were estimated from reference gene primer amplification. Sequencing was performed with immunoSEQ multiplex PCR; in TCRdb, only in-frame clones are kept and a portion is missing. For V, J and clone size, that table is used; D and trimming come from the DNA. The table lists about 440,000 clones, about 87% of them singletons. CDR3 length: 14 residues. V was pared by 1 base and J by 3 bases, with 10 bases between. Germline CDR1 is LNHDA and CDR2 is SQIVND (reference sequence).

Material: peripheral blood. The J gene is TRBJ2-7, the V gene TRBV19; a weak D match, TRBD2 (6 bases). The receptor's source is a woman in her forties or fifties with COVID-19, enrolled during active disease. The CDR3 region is CASSIGTGDYEQYF. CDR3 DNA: TGTGCCAGTAGTATAGGGACGGGAGACTACGAGCAGTACTTC.